The 2 T cell receptor beta chains listed next were all sequenced from one sample in a study of control samples from healthy donors and cancer patients. Sequencing used immunoSEQ multiplex PCR; TCRdb keeps in-frame clones, though not all of them. The sample includes approximately 92,000 clones, approximately 95% of them seen just once. Sequenced: blood. These receptors were taken from a woman between 25 and 40 years old in good health.

The chain couples TRBV18 to TRBJ1-6; no definite D call. Germline V gives CDR1 KGHSH, CDR2 LQKENI. The CDR3 sequence is 14 residues long. Deletions cut 5 bases from V and 9 bases from J, with 14 bases between. The CDR3: CASSTGDIVSPLHF. The CDR3 DNA is TGTGCCAGCTCAACGGGAGACATAGTTTCACCCCTCCACTTT.

V is TRBV10-3 and J is TRBJ1-6; TRBD1 might be the D (6 bases). Germline V gives CDR1 ENHRY, CDR2 SYGVKD. This CDR3 has 15 amino acids. With 2 bases removed from V and 12 bases from J, the gap between germline ends came to 17 bases. In DNA, the CDR3 is TGTGCCATCAGTGAGGCAACAGGGTCCAGAGGACCCCTCCACTTT. This translates into CAISEATGSRGPLHF.